The 15 T cell receptor beta chains given below trace back to one sample, sequenced in a study of T cell responses to AZD1222 COVID-19 vaccine. Some clones are missing from TCRdb's copy, which holds only in-frame ones; the method was immunoSEQ multiplex PCR. The table lists roughly 150,000 clones, 88% of them singletons. This specimen was peripheral blood, taken after recovery from COVID-19. These receptors came from an adult who had recovered from COVID-19.

The chain couples TRBV6-5 to TRBJ1-2; the match to TRBD1 covers 11 bases. CDR3 length equals 16 residues. The V segment lost 0 bases and the J segment 7 bases; nucleotides outside the gene matches: 7. Germline V CDR1 and CDR2: MNHEY, SVGAGI. In DNA form, the CDR3 reads TGTGCCAGCAGTTACTCGTTCGGACAGGGGGCTGTTGGCTACACCTTC. This translates into CASSYSFGQGAVGYTF.

The chain carries TRBV3-1 (or the pseudogene TRBV3-2) and TRBJ2-2, with 10 positions matching TRBD2. Germline CDR1 and CDR2: LGHDT and YNNKEL (reference sequence). CDR3 length: 16 residues. Trimming took 3 bases from V and 5 from J; bases not matched to a gene: 6. The CDR3 region has the DNA TGTGCCAGCAGCCATTACATTAGCGGGGGGACCGGGGAGCTGTTTTTT. Translated: CASSHYISGGTGELFF.

The chain combines TRBV5-6 with TRBJ2-5; 7 bases match TRBD1. The CDR3 has 16 residues. Germline V gives CDR1 SGHDT, CDR2 YYEEEE. The ends lost 4 bases at V and 1 base at J; junction bases unmatched: 10. The CDR3 DNA is TGTGCCAGCAGCCCCGACCCGCAGGGGGTCCAAGAGACCCAGTACTTC. Translating it yields CASSPDPQGVQETQYF.

The chain uses TRBV11-1 and TRBJ2-7; D perhaps matches TRBD2 (6 bases). In germline, CDR1 is SGHAT, CDR2 FQDESV (reference sequence). V was clipped by 4 bases and J by 1 base, with 17 bases between them. The CDR3 spans 16 residues. The CDR3 region has the DNA TGTGCCAGCAGCTCCTTGGCGGGGCTGCCTTCCTACGAGCAGTACTTC. Its protein product is CASSSLAGLPSYEQYF.

CDR3 nucleotide sequence: TGTGCCAGCAGGCCCCTAGCGGGGGGGCCGGAGACCCAGTACTTC. It yields the protein CASRPLAGGPETQYF. This sequence joins TRBV7-2 and TRBJ2-5, with 12 bases identical to TRBD2. V lost 6 bases to trimming and J lost 5 bases; unmatched junction nucleotides: 7. The CDR3 length is 15 residues. Germline loops: CDR1 SGHTA, CDR2 FQGNSA.

The V call is TRBV7-2, the J call TRBJ2-5, with D uncertain. Germline CDR1 and CDR2: SGHTA and FQGNSA. Trimming shortened V by 5 bases and J by 5 bases, and 6 bases separated the two germline ends. CDR3 length equals 11 residues. The CDR3 coding sequence is TGTGCCAGCAGCGCCAGGGAGACCCAGTACTTC. It translates to CASSARETQYF.

The rearrangement joins TRBV7-9 to TRBJ2-3; D remains ambiguous. The CDR3 has 14 residues. The germline CDR1 and CDR2 sequences are SEHNR and FQNEAQ (reference sequence). The V gene lost 3 bases and the J gene lost 2 bases, with 9 bases spanning the gap. DNA for the CDR3: TGTGCCAGCAGCTTGAATAGTGCCACAGATACGCAGTATTTT. This gives the protein CASSLNSATDTQYF.

The chain recombines TRBV2 with TRBJ1-2; 7 bases are shared with TRBD1. Unmatched junction bases numbered 7, after V lost 6 bases and J lost 6 bases. The CDR3 is 13 residues long. The germline gives CDR1 SNHLY, CDR2 FYNNEI. The CDR3 protein is CASRDGQADGYTF. The CDR3 nucleotides read TGTGCCAGCAGGGATGGACAGGCCGATGGCTACACCTTC.

This sequence joins TRBV10-3 and TRBJ1-2, with TRBD1 identical over 8 bases. Germline CDR1 ENHRY, CDR2 SYGVKD. This CDR3 contains 18 residues. The J segment lost 2 bases and the V segment lost 3 bases, leaving 14 bases of the junction unmatched. CDR3 coding DNA: TGTGCCATCAGTGATTCTTACAAACAGGGGGTTACCAACTATGGCTACACCTTC. It specifies CAISDSYKQGVTNYGYTF.

This chain connects TRBV7-3 to TRBJ2-3; D might be TRBD2 (5 bases). Trimming shortened V by 5 bases and J by 9 bases, and 18 bases separated the two germline ends. This CDR3 comprises 14 residues. Germline CDR1 reads SGHTA; CDR2 reads FQGTGA. CDR3 DNA: TGTGCCAGCAGCCCCCAATACGGTAGAGGGACGCAGTATTTT. Its translation: CASSPQYGRGTQYF.

V and J are TRBV18 and TRBJ2-3; 7 bases are a match to TRBD2. This CDR3 has 15 amino acids. Trimming took 2 bases from V and 0 from J; bases not matched to a gene: 2. Germline V gene sequence: CDR1 KGHSH, CDR2 LQKENI. CDR3 sequence: CASSPVSGSTDTQYF. In DNA, the CDR3 is TGTGCCAGCTCACCAGTTAGCGGGAGCACAGATACGCAGTATTTT.

The rearrangement uses TRBV5-5 and TRBJ1-4; D ambiguous. Trimming cost V 4 bases and J 4 bases, with 11 bases left between them. CDR1 SGHKS and CDR2 YYEKEE come from the germline V gene (reference sequence). The CDR3 covers 14 residues. CDR3 loop: CASSLLLRNEKLFF. DNA of the CDR3: TGTGCCAGCAGCCTACTGTTGCGTAATGAAAAACTGTTTTTT.

In its sample, this clone was seen a few times. V gene TRBV19 combines with J gene TRBJ2-3; the D gene could be TRBD1 or TRBD2 (5 bases each). V was trimmed by 5 bases and J by 3 bases, leaving 12 bases between them. The germline CDR1 and CDR2 sequences are LNHDA and SQIVND (reference sequence). This CDR3 has 14 amino acids. The CDR3 region is CASSQGRGTDTQYF. The CDR3 nucleotides are TGTGCCAGTAGTCAGGGACGAGGGACAGATACGCAGTATTTT.

J is TRBJ1-2 and V is TRBV7-3; D is undetermined. The CDR3 covers 12 residues. Germline-derived CDR1 and CDR2 are SGHTA and FQGTGA. The germline V and J ends were trimmed by 6 bases and 5 bases, with 10 bases remaining between them. The CDR3 nucleotides read TGTGCCAGCAGTGCGGATTCATATGGCTACACCTTC. This sequence encodes CASSADSYGYTF.

The chain couples TRBV7-8 to TRBJ2-2; 7 positions agree with TRBD1. Germline V gene data show CDR1 as SGHVS and CDR2 as FQNEAQ. The CDR3 length is 16 residues. The V segment lost 5 bases and the J segment 1 base; nucleotides outside the gene matches: 7. The CDR3 DNA sequence: TGTGCCAGCAGCCCCCGACAGGGTATGAACACCGGGGAGCTGTTTTTT. Translated, it gives CASSPRQGMNTGELFF.